These T cell receptor beta chains were read from a single sample in a study of blood T cell repertoires in COVID-19. The repertoire was sequenced with immunoSEQ multiplex PCR; TCRdb's copy has only in-frame clones and lacks some. Altogether about 360,000 clones are present, approximately 86% being singletons, with the ten largest covering over 2.5%. Sequenced sample: peripheral blood. The origin of the receptors is a human donor in a cohort sampled during active COVID-19. CDR3s include the opening cysteine and the closing phenylalanine or tryptophan. Fields, in order: clone size, J gene, D gene, V gene, CDR3 protein, CDR3 DNA. A D gene is named only where the DNA matches it firmly. Size is stated for part of the rows, as once, few or many counts, or as a class when the clone is expanded.

-,TRBJ2-3,-,TRBV19,CASSYTSGYTDTQYF,TGTGCCAGTAGTTACACCAGCGGTTACACAGATACGCAGTATTTT
-,TRBJ2-2,-,TRBV5-1,CASSSLAGEMPGELFF,TGCGCCAGCAGCTCCTTGGCAGGGGAGATGCCCGGGGAGCTGTTTTTT
-,TRBJ2-1,TRBD1,TRBV12-3/TRBV12-4,CASRYPTGRQFF,TGTGCCAGCAGGTATCCGACAGGGAGGCAGTTCTTC
-,TRBJ1-2,TRBD1,TRBV2,CASSEQGEGYTF,TGTGCCAGCAGTGAACAGGGGGAGGGCTACACCTTC
-,TRBJ1-2,TRBD1,TRBV28,CASSLGQVGTGYGYTF,TGTGCCAGCAGTTTGGGTCAGGTCGGGACAGGGTATGGCTACACCTTC
-,TRBJ1-2,-,TRBV30,CAWSVGRNYGYTF,TGTGCCTGGAGTGTAGGCAGGAACTATGGCTACACCTTC
once,TRBJ2-5,TRBD2,TRBV7-9,CASETSGGARETQYF,TGTGCCTCGGAGACTAGCGGGGGGGCCAGAGAGACCCAGTACTTC
once,TRBJ2-1,TRBD2,TRBV5-4,CASRYGGRAGRDNEQFF,TGTGCCAGCAGATATGGGGGGAGGGCCGGGAGGGACAATGAGCAGTTCTTC
once,TRBJ1-1,-,TRBV7-3,CASSFGGPRAEAFF,TGTGCCAGCAGCTTCGGGGGGCCGAGGGCTGAAGCTTTCTTT
few,TRBJ2-3,-,TRBV5-6,CASSHREFRTDTQYF,TGTGCCAGCAGCCACAGGGAATTCCGCACAGATACGCAGTATTTT
-,TRBJ2-6,TRBD2,TRBV3-1/TRBV3-2,CASSPRLAGVGANVLTF,TGTGCCAGCAGCCCCAGACTAGCGGGAGTTGGGGCCAACGTCCTGACTTTC
-,TRBJ2-3,-,TRBV6-5,CASSYSGGGMEDTQYF,TGTGCCAGCAGTTACTCAGGGGGGGGGATGGAAGATACGCAGTATTTT
-,TRBJ1-1,-,TRBV30,CAWSVALREEAFF,TGTGCCTGGAGTGTCGCCCTCCGGGAAGAAGCTTTCTTT
-,TRBJ1-4,TRBD1,TRBV18,CASSPIGTGAEKLFF,TGTGCCAGCTCACCAATCGGGACAGGGGCCGAAAAACTGTTTTTT
-,TRBJ2-3,TRBD1,TRBV6-6,CASRPGQGFTDTQYF,TGTGCCAGCAGGCCGGGACAGGGCTTCACAGATACGCAGTATTTT
-,TRBJ1-3,-,TRBV7-9,CASSLVSDRRYSGNTIYF,TGTGCCAGCAGCTTAGTATCCGACAGGCGCTACTCTGGAAACACCATATATTTT
once,TRBJ2-3,-,TRBV9,CASSVAPTADTQYF,TGTGCCAGCAGCGTAGCTCCTACTGCAGATACGCAGTATTTT
few,TRBJ2-4,-,TRBV19,CASTRVGYF,TGTGCCAGTACCCGTGTCGGGTACTTC
-,TRBJ1-1,TRBD1,TRBV7-9,CASSQGQGVNTEAFF,TGTGCCAGCAGCCAAGGGCAGGGGGTGAACACTGAAGCTTTCTTT
-,TRBJ2-5,-,TRBV6-4,CASSDPVRSQETQYF,TGTGCCAGCAGTGACCCTGTGAGGTCCCAAGAGACCCAGTACTTC
-,TRBJ2-7,TRBD1,TRBV14,CASSQHTGDEQYF,TGTGCCAGCAGCCAACACACAGGGGACGAGCAGTACTTC
-,TRBJ2-1,TRBD2,TRBV3-1/TRBV3-2,CASSPLTASGAYNEQFF,TGTGCCAGCAGCCCCCTCACGGCTAGCGGGGCGTACAATGAGCAGTTCTTC
once,TRBJ1-2,-,TRBV30,CAWSGEGLYYGYTF,TGTGCCTGGAGTGGGGAGGGATTGTACTATGGCTACACCTTC
-,TRBJ2-1,TRBD1,TRBV9,CASSPPNRGPTSVIYNEQFF,TGTGCCAGCAGCCCTCCCAACAGGGGGCCTACTAGCGTAATCTACAATGAGCAGTTCTTC
-,TRBJ2-2,TRBD1,TRBV2,CASHTTGRNTGELFF,TGTGCCAGCCATACGACAGGGAGGAACACCGGGGAGCTGTTTTTT
-,TRBJ1-2,TRBD1,TRBV29-1,CSVERQGADGYTF,TGCAGCGTTGAACGACAGGGGGCTGATGGCTACACCTTC
-,TRBJ1-4,-,TRBV19,CASSTLFGGHEKLFF,TGTGCCAGTAGTACCCTCTTTGGGGGCCATGAAAAACTGTTTTTT
-,TRBJ2-1,TRBD2,TRBV2,CASSPRTYSGTSSYNEQFF,TGTGCCAGCAGTCCGAGAACTTATAGCGGGACGAGCTCCTACAATGAGCAGTTCTTC
-,TRBJ2-6,TRBD1,TRBV7-2,CASSRSGGGANVLTF,TGTGCCAGCAGCCGGTCAGGGGGCGGGGCCAACGTCCTGACTTTC
-,TRBJ2-7,-,TRBV30,CAWSVRIGGQYF,TGTGCCTGGAGTGTACGAATAGGGGGACAGTACTTC
-,TRBJ2-5,-,TRBV3-1/TRBV3-2,CASSRDHAGETQYF,TGTGCCAGCAGCCGGGATCACGCGGGAGAGACCCAGTACTTC
-,TRBJ1-4,-,TRBV28,CASSSGQMNEKLFF,TGTGCCAGCAGTTCAGGCCAGATGAATGAAAAACTGTTTTTT
-,TRBJ2-7,-,TRBV7-3,CASSLGRNYEQYF,TGTGCCAGCAGCTTAGGGCGTAACTACGAGCAGTACTTC
-,TRBJ2-5,-,TRBV4-1,CASSQVRETQYF,TGCGCCAGCAGCCAAGTTCGGGAGACCCAGTACTTC
-,TRBJ2-3,TRBD1,TRBV9,CASSRDRESEDTQYF,TGTGCCAGCAGCCGGGACAGGGAAAGTGAAGATACGCAGTATTTT
-,TRBJ1-1,-,TRBV5-5,CASRFGVNTEAFF,TGTGCCAGCAGGTTCGGAGTGAACACTGAAGCTTTCTTT
-,TRBJ2-2,TRBD2,TRBV19,CASSMELAGGKLFF,TGTGCCAGTAGTATGGAGCTAGCGGGAGGGAAGCTGTTTTTT
-,TRBJ2-3,TRBD2,TRBV5-6,CASSWGLAGNTDTQYF,TGTGCCAGCAGCTGGGGACTAGCGGGAAACACAGATACGCAGTATTTT
-,TRBJ1-5,-,TRBV2,CASTWAYSNQPQHF,TGTGCCAGCACGTGGGCATATAGCAATCAGCCCCAGCATTTT
-,TRBJ1-3,-,TRBV19,CASSQRVASSSGNTIYF,TGTGCCAGTAGCCAACGAGTCGCGTCTAGCTCTGGAAACACCATATATTTT
-,TRBJ2-5,-,TRBV11-3,CASSLGLIREGETQYF,TGTGCCAGCAGCTTAGGACTTATCAGGGAAGGGGAGACCCAGTACTTC
-,TRBJ2-6,-,TRBV5-1,CASSLDTGANVLTF,TGCGCCAGCAGCCTGGACACTGGGGCCAACGTCCTGACTTTC
once,TRBJ2-3,-,TRBV3-1/TRBV3-2,CASSLLAADTQYF,TGTGCCAGCAGCCTATTAGCGGCAGATACGCAGTATTTT
-,TRBJ2-5,TRBD2,TRBV6-6,CASSRTSGRSETQYF,TGTGCCAGCAGCCGGACTAGCGGGAGGTCGGAGACCCAGTACTTC
-,TRBJ2-7,-,TRBV30,CAWSVGAGATHRRQYF,TGTGCCTGGAGTGTAGGGGCAGGGGCTACCCACCGGAGACAGTACTTC
-,TRBJ2-7,TRBD1,TRBV5-1,CASSLRTGAYEQYF,TGCGCCAGCAGCTTGAGGACAGGGGCCTACGAGCAGTACTTC
-,TRBJ2-1,TRBD2,TRBV4-1,CASSQAASGGPQQFF,TGCGCCAGCAGCCAAGCAGCTAGCGGGGGCCCACAGCAGTTCTTC
-,TRBJ2-5,TRBD1,TRBV6-6,CASSSDRVGFETQYF,TGTGCCAGCAGTTCGGACAGGGTAGGATTTGAGACCCAGTACTTC
-,TRBJ1-2,TRBD1,TRBV4-2,CASSLPGGYGYTF,TGTGCCAGCAGCCTCCCAGGGGGCTATGGCTACACCTTC
-,TRBJ1-2,-,TRBV5-4,CASSSSGRGDGYTF,TGTGCCAGCAGCTCTTCGGGCAGGGGTGATGGCTACACCTTC
-,TRBJ2-3,TRBD1,TRBV5-1,CASSGTGEQYF,TGCGCCAGCAGCGGGACAGGAGAGCAGTATTTT
once,TRBJ2-5,TRBD2,TRBV9,CASSVGPSGSFQETQYF,TGTGCCAGCAGCGTAGGCCCTAGCGGCAGCTTCCAAGAGACCCAGTACTTC
few,TRBJ2-5,TRBD2,TRBV10-3,CAISEVAGDGRETQYF,TGTGCCATCAGTGAAGTAGCGGGAGATGGTAGGGAGACCCAGTACTTC
-,TRBJ1-2,-,TRBV3-1/TRBV3-2,CASSQVGGQDGYTF,TGTGCCAGCAGCCAAGTGGGGGGGCAGGATGGCTACACCTTC